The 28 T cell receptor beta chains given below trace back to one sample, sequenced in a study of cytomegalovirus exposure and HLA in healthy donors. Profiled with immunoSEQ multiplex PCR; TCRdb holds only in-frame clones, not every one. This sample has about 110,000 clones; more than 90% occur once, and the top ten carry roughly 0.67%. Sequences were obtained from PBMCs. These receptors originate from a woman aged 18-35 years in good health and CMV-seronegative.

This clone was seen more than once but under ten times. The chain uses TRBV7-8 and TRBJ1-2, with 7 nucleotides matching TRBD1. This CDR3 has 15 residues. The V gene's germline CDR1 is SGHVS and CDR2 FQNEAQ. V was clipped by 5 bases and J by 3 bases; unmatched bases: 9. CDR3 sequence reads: CASSLQTGLDYGYTF. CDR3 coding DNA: TGTGCCAGCAGCCTCCAGACAGGGCTCGACTATGGCTACACCTTC.

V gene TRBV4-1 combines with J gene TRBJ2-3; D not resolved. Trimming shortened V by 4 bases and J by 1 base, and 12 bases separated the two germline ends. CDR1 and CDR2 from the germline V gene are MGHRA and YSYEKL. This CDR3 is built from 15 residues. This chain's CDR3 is CASSLERWGTDTQYF. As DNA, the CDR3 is TGCGCCAGCAGCCTGGAGCGTTGGGGCACAGATACGCAGTATTTT.

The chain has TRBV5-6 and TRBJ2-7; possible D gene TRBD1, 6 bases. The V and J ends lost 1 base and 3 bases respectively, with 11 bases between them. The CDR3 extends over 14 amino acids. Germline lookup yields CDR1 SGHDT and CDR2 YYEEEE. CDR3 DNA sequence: TGTGCCAGCAGCTTGTTTGGACAGTACTACGAGCAGTACTTC. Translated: CASSLFGQYYEQYF.

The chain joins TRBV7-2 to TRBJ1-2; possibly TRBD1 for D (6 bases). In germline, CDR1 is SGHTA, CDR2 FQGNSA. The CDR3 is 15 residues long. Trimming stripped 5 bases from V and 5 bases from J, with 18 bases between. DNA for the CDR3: TGTGCCAGCAGCCTTGGGGCAGGGGTTGGGTATGGCTACACCTTC. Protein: CASSLGAGVGYGYTF.

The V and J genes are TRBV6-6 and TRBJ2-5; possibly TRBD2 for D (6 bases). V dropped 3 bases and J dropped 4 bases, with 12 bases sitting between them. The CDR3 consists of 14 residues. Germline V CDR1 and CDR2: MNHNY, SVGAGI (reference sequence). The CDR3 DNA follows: TGTGCCAGCAGTTATGGTGGGGGACTAGAGACCCAGTACTTC. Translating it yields CASSYGGGLETQYF.

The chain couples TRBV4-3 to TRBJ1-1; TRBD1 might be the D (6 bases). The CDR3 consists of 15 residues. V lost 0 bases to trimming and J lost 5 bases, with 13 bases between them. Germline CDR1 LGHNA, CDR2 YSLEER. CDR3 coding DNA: TGCGCCAGCAGCCAAGAGTTACAGGGTAAGACTGAAGCTTTCTTT. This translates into CASSQELQGKTEAFF.

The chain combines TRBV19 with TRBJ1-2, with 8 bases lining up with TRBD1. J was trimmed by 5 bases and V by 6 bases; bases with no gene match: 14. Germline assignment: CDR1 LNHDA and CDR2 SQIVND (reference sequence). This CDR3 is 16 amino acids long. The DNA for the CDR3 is TGTGCCAGTAGCAACCAAGGACAGGGTTTCGTGTATGGCTACACCTTC. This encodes CASSNQGQGFVYGYTF. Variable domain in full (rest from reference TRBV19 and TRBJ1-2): DGGITQSPKYLFRKEGQNVTLSCEQNLNHDAMYWYRQDPGQGLRLIYYSQIVNDFQKGDIAEGYSVSREKKESFPLTVTSAQKNPTAFYLCASSNQGQGFVYGYTFGSGTRLTVV.

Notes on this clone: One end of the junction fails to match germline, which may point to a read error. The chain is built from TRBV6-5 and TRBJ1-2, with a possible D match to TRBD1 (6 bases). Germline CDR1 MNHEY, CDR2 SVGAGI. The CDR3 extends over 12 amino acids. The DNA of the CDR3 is TGTGCCACCAGTCAGGGGAACTATGGCTACACCTTC. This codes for CATSQGNYGYTF.

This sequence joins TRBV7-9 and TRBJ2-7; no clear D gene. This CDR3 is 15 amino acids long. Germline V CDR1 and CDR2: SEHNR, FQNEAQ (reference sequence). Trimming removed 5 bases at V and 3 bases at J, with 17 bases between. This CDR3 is CASSHPIQPGYEQYF. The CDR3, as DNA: TGTGCCAGCAGCCACCCCATACAGCCAGGCTACGAGCAGTACTTC.

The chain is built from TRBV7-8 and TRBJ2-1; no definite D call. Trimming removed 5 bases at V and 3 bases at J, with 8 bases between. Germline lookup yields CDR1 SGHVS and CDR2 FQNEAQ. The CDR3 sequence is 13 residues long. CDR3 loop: CASSLRVYNEQFF. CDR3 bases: TGTGCCAGCAGCCTCCGGGTCTACAATGAGCAGTTCTTC.

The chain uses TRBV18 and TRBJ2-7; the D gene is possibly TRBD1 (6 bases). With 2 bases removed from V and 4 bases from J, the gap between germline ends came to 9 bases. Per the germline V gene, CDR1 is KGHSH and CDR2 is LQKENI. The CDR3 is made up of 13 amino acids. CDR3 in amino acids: CASSPVGQYEQYF. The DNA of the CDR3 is TGTGCCAGCTCACCAGTTGGACAGTACGAGCAGTACTTC.

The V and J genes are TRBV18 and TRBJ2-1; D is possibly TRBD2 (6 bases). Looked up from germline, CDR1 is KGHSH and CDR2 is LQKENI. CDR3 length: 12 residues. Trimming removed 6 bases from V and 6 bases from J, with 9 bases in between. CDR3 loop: CASSGGANEQFF. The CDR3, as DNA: TGTGCCAGCTCGGGGGGAGCCAATGAGCAGTTCTTC.

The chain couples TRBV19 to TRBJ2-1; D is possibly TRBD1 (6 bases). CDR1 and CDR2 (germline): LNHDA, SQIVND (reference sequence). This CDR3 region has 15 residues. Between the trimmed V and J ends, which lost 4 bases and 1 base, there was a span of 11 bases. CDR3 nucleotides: TGTGCCAGTAGTAACCCGAGGGGGTCCTACAATGAGCAGTTCTTC. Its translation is CASSNPRGSYNEQFF.

The CDR3 is CATSRNRGDTGELFF. The CDR3 bases are TGTGCCACCAGCAGAAACAGGGGGGACACCGGGGAGCTGTTTTTT. The V gene is TRBV15, the J gene TRBJ2-2, with 8 bases aligning to TRBD1. The CDR3 is 15 residues long. Germline assignment: CDR1 LNHNV and CDR2 YYDKDF (reference sequence). The ends lost 2 bases at V and 3 bases at J; junction bases unmatched: 2.

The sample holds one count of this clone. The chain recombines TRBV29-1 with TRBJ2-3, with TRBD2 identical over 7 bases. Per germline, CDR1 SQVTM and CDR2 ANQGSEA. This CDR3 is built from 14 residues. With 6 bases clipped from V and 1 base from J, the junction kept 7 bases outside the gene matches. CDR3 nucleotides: TGCAGCGTCAGTCGCAGCGGGGGCACAGATACGCAGTATTTT. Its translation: CSVSRSGGTDTQYF.

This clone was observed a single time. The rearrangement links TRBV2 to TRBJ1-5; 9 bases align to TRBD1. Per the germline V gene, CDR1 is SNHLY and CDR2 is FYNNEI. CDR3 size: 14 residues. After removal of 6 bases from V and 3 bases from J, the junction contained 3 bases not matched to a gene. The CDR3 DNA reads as TGTGCCAGCAGCTTACAGGGGGCCAATCAGCCCCAGCATTTT. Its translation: CASSLQGANQPQHF.

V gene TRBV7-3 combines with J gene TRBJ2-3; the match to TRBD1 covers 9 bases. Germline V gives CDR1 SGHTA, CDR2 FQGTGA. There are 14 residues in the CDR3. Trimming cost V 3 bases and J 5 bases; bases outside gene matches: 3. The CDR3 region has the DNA TGTGCCAGCAGCTTTGACAGGGGGAGAGATACGCAGTATTTT. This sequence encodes CASSFDRGRDTQYF.

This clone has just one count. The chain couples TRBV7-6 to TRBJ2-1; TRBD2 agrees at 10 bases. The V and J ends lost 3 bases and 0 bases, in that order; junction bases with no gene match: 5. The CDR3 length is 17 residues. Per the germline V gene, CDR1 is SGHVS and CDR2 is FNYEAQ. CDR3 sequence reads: CASSFLAGVISYNEQFF. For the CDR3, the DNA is TGTGCCAGCAGCTTTCTAGCGGGGGTTATCTCCTACAATGAGCAGTTCTTC.

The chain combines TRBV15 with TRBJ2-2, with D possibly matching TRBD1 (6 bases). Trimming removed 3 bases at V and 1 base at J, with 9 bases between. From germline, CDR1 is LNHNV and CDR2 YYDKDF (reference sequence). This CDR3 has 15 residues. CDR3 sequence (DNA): TGTGCCACCAGCAGGAAGACAGGGAACACCGGGGAGCTGTTTTTT. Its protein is CATSRKTGNTGELFF. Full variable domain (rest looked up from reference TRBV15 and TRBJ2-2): DAMVIQNPRYQVTQFGKPVTLSCSQTLNHNVMYWYQQKSSQAPKLLFHYYDKDFNNEADTPDNFQSRRPNTSFCFLDIRSPGLGDTAMYLCATSRKTGNTGELFFGEGSRLTVL.

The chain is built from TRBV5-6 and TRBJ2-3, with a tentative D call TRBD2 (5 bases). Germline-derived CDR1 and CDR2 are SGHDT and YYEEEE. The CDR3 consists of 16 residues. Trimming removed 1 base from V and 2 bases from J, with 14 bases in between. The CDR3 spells CASSLLRRSVTDTQYF. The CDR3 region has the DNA TGTGCCAGCAGCTTGTTGCGGAGGTCTGTCACAGATACGCAGTATTTT.

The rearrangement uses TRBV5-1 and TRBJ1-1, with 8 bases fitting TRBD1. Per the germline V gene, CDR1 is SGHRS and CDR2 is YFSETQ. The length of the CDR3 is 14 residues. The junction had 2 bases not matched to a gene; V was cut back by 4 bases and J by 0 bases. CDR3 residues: CASSEGQVNTEAFF. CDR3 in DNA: TGCGCCAGCAGCGAGGGACAGGTGAACACTGAAGCTTTCTTT.

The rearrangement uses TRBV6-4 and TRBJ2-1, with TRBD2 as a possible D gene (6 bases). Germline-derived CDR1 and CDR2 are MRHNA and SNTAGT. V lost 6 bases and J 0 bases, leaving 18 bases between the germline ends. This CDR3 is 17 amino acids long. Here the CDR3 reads CASSYGGLGSSYNEQFF. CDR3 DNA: TGTGCCAGCAGCTATGGGGGACTGGGGAGCTCCTACAATGAGCAGTTCTTC.

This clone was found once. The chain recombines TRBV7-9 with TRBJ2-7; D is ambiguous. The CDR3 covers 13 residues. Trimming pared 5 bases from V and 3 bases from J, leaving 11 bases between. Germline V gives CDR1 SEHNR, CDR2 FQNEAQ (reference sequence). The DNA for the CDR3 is TGTGCCAGCAGCCCTAGGAGTGGCTACGAGCAGTACTTC. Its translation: CASSPRSGYEQYF.

In DNA, the CDR3 is TGTGCCAGCATACCGACAGGGAGCAATCAGCCCCAGCATTTT. Residues: CASIPTGSNQPQHF. The chain has TRBV6-6 and TRBJ1-5, with 7 nucleotides matching TRBD1. The CDR3 is 14 residues long. V was pared by 7 bases and J by 1 base, with 4 bases of the junction left unmatched. CDR1 MNHNY and CDR2 SVGAGI come from the germline V gene (reference sequence).

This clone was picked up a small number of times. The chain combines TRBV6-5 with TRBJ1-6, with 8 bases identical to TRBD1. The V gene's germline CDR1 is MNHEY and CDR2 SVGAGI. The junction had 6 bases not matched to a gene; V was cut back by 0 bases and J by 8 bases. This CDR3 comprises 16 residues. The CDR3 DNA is TGTGCCAGCAGTTACTCGATATTGACAGGGGATTCACCCCTCCACTTT. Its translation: CASSYSILTGDSPLHF.

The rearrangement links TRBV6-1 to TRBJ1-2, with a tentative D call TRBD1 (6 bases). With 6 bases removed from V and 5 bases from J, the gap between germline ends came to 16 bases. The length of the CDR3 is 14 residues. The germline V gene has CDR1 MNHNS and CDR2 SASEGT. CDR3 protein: CASRTGYAAYGYTF. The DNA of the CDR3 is TGTGCCAGCAGGACAGGATATGCAGCTTATGGCTACACCTTC.

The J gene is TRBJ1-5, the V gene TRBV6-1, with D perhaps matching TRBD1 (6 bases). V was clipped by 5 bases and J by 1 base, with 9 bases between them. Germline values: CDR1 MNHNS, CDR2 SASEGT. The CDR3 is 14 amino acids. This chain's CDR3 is CASSPGTSNQPQHF. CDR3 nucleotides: TGTGCCAGCAGTCCAGGGACAAGCAATCAGCCCCAGCATTTT.

CDR3 residues: CASKIRWDKISTSPNSGNTIYF. In DNA form, the CDR3 reads TGTGCCAGCAAGATACGATGGGACAAGATTTCTACATCCCCTAACTCTGGAAACACCATATATTTT. V gene TRBV28 combines with J gene TRBJ1-3, with a weak D call TRBD1 (6 bases). This CDR3 contains 22 residues. Germline V gives CDR1 MDHEN, CDR2 SYDVKM. The V and J ends lost 7 bases and 0 bases respectively, with 34 bases between them.